This entry describes one T cell receptor beta chain. This sample is part of a study of blood T cell repertoires in COVID-19. Study-wide background: Donors in the United States, Italy and Spain gave samples during acute or convalescent COVID-19. T cells, B-cell-depleted T cells, or PBMCs supplied cDNA or gDNA.

In the original workflow: Estimation of nucleated cell counts relied on the amplification of reference gene primers. Clones were sequenced by immunoSEQ multiplex PCR, and TCRdb holds only the in-frame ones, with some missing. V and J calls and clone size follow that table, whereas D and trimming were derived from the DNA. The sample has about 53,000 clones, about nine tenths seen once; the top ten hold roughly 2.7%. Germline-derived CDR1 and CDR2 are SGHDT and YYEEEE. The CDR3 contains 17 residues. V lost 0 bases to trimming and J lost 6 bases; unmatched junction nucleotides: 9. The chain has TRBV5-6 and TRBJ2-2; 9 bases align to TRBD2. The sample consisted of peripheral blood. The TCR sequence derives from a man of 80 years or more with acute or convalescent COVID-19. The CDR3 DNA sequence: TGTGCCAGCAGCTTGGCAGCCGGGACTAGCCAGCCCGGGGAGCTGTTTTTT. It codes for CASSLAAGTSQPGELFF.